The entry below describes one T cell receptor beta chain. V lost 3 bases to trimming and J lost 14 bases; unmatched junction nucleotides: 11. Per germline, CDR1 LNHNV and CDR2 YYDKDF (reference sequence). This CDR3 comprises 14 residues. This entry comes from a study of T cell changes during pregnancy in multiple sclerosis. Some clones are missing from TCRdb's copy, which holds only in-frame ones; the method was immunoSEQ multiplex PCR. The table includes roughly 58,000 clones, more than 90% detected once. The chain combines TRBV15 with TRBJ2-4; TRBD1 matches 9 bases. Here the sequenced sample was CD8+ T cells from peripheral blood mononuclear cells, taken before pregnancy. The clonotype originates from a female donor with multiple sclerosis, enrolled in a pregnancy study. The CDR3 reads CATSSGTGISYEYF. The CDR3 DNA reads TGTGCCACCAGCAGCGGGACAGGGATTTCTTACGAGTACTTC.